The rows below give T cell receptor beta chains drawn from one sample of a study of control samples from healthy donors and cancer patients. Assay used: immunoSEQ multiplex PCR; TCRdb lists only in-frame clones, some missing. The table has tens of thousands of clones, about 90% seen once. Material for sequencing was PBMCs. Receptors originate from a woman in her fifties or sixties with head and neck cancer. Each CDR3 is given with its conserved first and last residue. Fields, in order: V gene, J gene, clone size, D gene, CDR3 protein, CDR3 DNA. The D gene is left open where the match is weak. Clone size is stated in some rows and not others, as once, few, many or a class when expanded.

V gene: TRBV29-1; J gene: TRBJ2-7; clone size: -; D gene: TRBD1; CDR3 protein: CSAGTVFYEQYF; CDR3 DNA: TGCAGCGCCGGGACAGTATTCTACGAGCAGTACTTC
V gene: TRBV4-3; J gene: TRBJ1-4; clone size: -; D gene: -; CDR3 protein: CASSRNKGDEKLFF; CDR3 DNA: TGCGCCAGCAGCCGAAATAAAGGGGATGAAAAACTGTTTTTT
V gene: TRBV4-1; J gene: TRBJ1-1; clone size: -; D gene: TRBD1; CDR3 protein: CASSQPGQGSDEAFF; CDR3 DNA: TGCGCCAGCAGCCAGCCGGGACAGGGCTCTGACGAAGCTTTCTTT
V gene: TRBV9; J gene: TRBJ2-2; clone size: -; D gene: -; CDR3 protein: CASSVLATANTGELFF; CDR3 DNA: TGTGCCAGCAGCGTACTGGCGACCGCGAACACCGGGGAGCTGTTTTTT
V gene: TRBV19; J gene: TRBJ2-3; clone size: -; D gene: -; CDR3 protein: CASSKGGFWGTSTDTQYF; CDR3 DNA: TGTGCCAGTAGTAAGGGGGGGTTTTGGGGAACTAGCACAGATACGCAGTATTTT
V gene: TRBV7-8; J gene: TRBJ2-7; clone size: -; D gene: TRBD2; CDR3 protein: CASSGLAGGFEQYF; CDR3 DNA: TGTGCCAGCAGCGGACTAGCGGGAGGTTTCGAGCAGTACTTC
V gene: TRBV4-1; J gene: TRBJ2-5; clone size: -; D gene: -; CDR3 protein: CASSLGTSSPQYF; CDR3 DNA: TGCGCCAGCAGTCTTGGGACAAGTTCGCCCCAGTACTTC
V gene: TRBV28; J gene: TRBJ2-7; clone size: -; D gene: -; CDR3 protein: CASSFWGGYEQYF; CDR3 DNA: TGTGCCAGCAGTTTTTGGGGCGGCTACGAGCAGTACTTC
V gene: TRBV5-4; J gene: TRBJ2-2; clone size: -; D gene: -; CDR3 protein: CASSLDSVGGTGELFF; CDR3 DNA: TGTGCCAGCAGCTTGGACTCAGTTGGGGGCACCGGGGAGCTGTTTTTT
V gene: TRBV7-2; J gene: TRBJ1-1; clone size: -; D gene: -; CDR3 protein: CASSLGSAANTEAFF; CDR3 DNA: TGTGCCAGCAGCTTAGGTTCGGCAGCTAACACTGAAGCTTTCTTT
V gene: TRBV21-1; J gene: TRBJ2-1; clone size: -; D gene: -; CDR3 protein: CASSKYGQGGNEQFF; CDR3 DNA: TGTGCCAGCAGCAAATACGGACAGGGGGGCAATGAGCAGTTCTTC
V gene: TRBV7-2; J gene: TRBJ1-2; clone size: -; D gene: TRBD1; CDR3 protein: CATAEGTTGQGHGYTF; CDR3 DNA: TGTGCCACTGCTGAGGGGACGACAGGACAGGGCCATGGCTACACCTTC
V gene: TRBV6-5; J gene: TRBJ1-1; clone size: -; D gene: TRBD1; CDR3 protein: CASTRLLQGNEAFF; CDR3 DNA: TGTGCCAGCACTAGACTGTTACAGGGGAACGAAGCTTTCTTT
V gene: TRBV12-3/TRBV12-4; J gene: TRBJ2-7; clone size: -; D gene: -; CDR3 protein: CASSYHQSEQYF; CDR3 DNA: TGTGCCAGCAGCTACCACCAATCAGAGCAGTACTTC
V gene: TRBV18; J gene: TRBJ2-5; clone size: -; D gene: -; CDR3 protein: CASSRTTGLETQYF; CDR3 DNA: TGTGCCAGCTCACGGACAACAGGGTTGGAGACCCAGTACTTC
V gene: TRBV4-3; J gene: TRBJ2-2; clone size: -; D gene: TRBD1; CDR3 protein: CASSQETGAATGELFF; CDR3 DNA: TGCGCCAGCAGCCAGGAAACAGGGGCGGCCACCGGGGAGCTGTTTTTT
V gene: TRBV7-2; J gene: TRBJ2-6; clone size: -; D gene: -; CDR3 protein: CASSLQNRAYTGANVLTF; CDR3 DNA: TGTGCCAGCAGCTTACAAAACAGGGCGTACACTGGGGCCAACGTCCTGACTTTC
V gene: TRBV30; J gene: TRBJ1-4; clone size: -; D gene: -; CDR3 protein: CAWSKQGGPNEKLFF; CDR3 DNA: TGTGCCTGGAGTAAACAGGGAGGCCCTAATGAAAAACTGTTTTTT
V gene: TRBV28; J gene: TRBJ2-7; clone size: -; D gene: TRBD2; CDR3 protein: CASSSQQRDLSYEQYF; CDR3 DNA: TGTGCCAGCAGTTCGCAACAGCGGGACCTGTCATACGAGCAGTACTTC
V gene: TRBV24-1; J gene: TRBJ2-1; clone size: -; D gene: TRBD2; CDR3 protein: CATSDRTSGSGYEQFF; CDR3 DNA: TGTGCCACCAGTGACCGGACTAGCGGGAGTGGGTATGAGCAGTTCTTC
V gene: TRBV5-1; J gene: TRBJ1-3; clone size: -; D gene: -; CDR3 protein: CASSLEQSSGNTIYF; CDR3 DNA: TGCGCCAGCAGCTTGGAGCAGAGCTCTGGAAACACCATATATTTT
V gene: TRBV28; J gene: TRBJ1-2; clone size: -; D gene: -; CDR3 protein: CAPAGPYGYTF; CDR3 DNA: TGTGCCCCCGCCGGCCCCTATGGCTACACCTTC
V gene: TRBV7-9; J gene: TRBJ2-1; clone size: -; D gene: TRBD1; CDR3 protein: CASSSKPWDRGSNEQFF; CDR3 DNA: TGTGCCAGCAGCTCTAAGCCTTGGGACAGGGGGTCCAATGAGCAGTTCTTC
V gene: TRBV7-2; J gene: TRBJ2-2; clone size: -; D gene: -; CDR3 protein: CASSLGSMNTGELFF; CDR3 DNA: TGTGCCAGCAGCTTAGGGTCAATGAACACCGGGGAGCTGTTTTTT
V gene: TRBV7-2; J gene: TRBJ1-1; clone size: -; D gene: -; CDR3 protein: CASSTNLNTEAFF; CDR3 DNA: TGTGCCAGCAGCACCAATCTGAACACTGAAGCTTTCTTT
V gene: TRBV7-8; J gene: TRBJ2-7; clone size: -; D gene: TRBD2; CDR3 protein: CASSWTSGYSYEQYF; CDR3 DNA: TGTGCCAGCAGTTGGACTAGCGGTTATTCCTACGAGCAGTACTTC
V gene: TRBV5-4; J gene: TRBJ2-1; clone size: few; D gene: TRBD2; CDR3 protein: CASSGIGLAGNNEQFF; CDR3 DNA: TGTGCCAGCAGCGGAATTGGACTAGCGGGAAACAATGAGCAGTTCTTC
V gene: TRBV5-1; J gene: TRBJ2-5; clone size: -; D gene: TRBD1; CDR3 protein: CASSLYLDRAQETQYF; CDR3 DNA: TGCGCCAGCAGCTTGTACCTTGACAGGGCCCAGGAGACCCAGTACTTC
V gene: TRBV11-2; J gene: TRBJ2-4; clone size: -; D gene: -; CDR3 protein: CASSLSRVMNIQYF; CDR3 DNA: TGTGCCAGCAGCCTGTCCAGGGTTATGAACATTCAGTACTTC
V gene: TRBV27; J gene: TRBJ2-5; clone size: -; D gene: TRBD2; CDR3 protein: CASSLLAGGPMETQYF; CDR3 DNA: TGTGCCAGCAGTCTACTAGCGGGAGGGCCGATGGAGACCCAGTACTTC
V gene: TRBV28; J gene: TRBJ1-2; clone size: -; D gene: -; CDR3 protein: CASSSVGTSSYGYTF; CDR3 DNA: TGTGCCAGCAGTTCCGTCGGAACCTCCTCCTATGGCTACACCTTC
V gene: TRBV30; J gene: TRBJ1-2; clone size: -; D gene: -; CDR3 protein: CAWSVRAQSSYGYTF; CDR3 DNA: TGTGCCTGGAGTGTACGGGCTCAAAGTAGCTATGGCTACACCTTC
V gene: TRBV10-3; J gene: TRBJ2-5; clone size: -; D gene: -; CDR3 protein: CARAETQYF; CDR3 DNA: TGTGCCAGAGCAGAGACCCAGTACTTC
V gene: TRBV10-3; J gene: TRBJ2-3; clone size: few; D gene: -; CDR3 protein: CAISDPGPRPDTQYF; CDR3 DNA: TGTGCCATCAGTGACCCGGGCCCCCGCCCAGATACGCAGTATTTT
V gene: TRBV28; J gene: TRBJ2-5; clone size: -; D gene: -; CDR3 protein: CASSTLGASGETQYF; CDR3 DNA: TGTGCCAGCAGCACCTTGGGGGCTAGCGGAGAGACCCAGTACTTC
V gene: TRBV27; J gene: TRBJ2-3; clone size: once; D gene: TRBD2; CDR3 protein: CASSFVSGIAGTDTQYF; CDR3 DNA: TGTGCCAGCAGTTTCGTCAGCGGGATAGCGGGCACAGATACGCAGTATTTT
V gene: TRBV5-6; J gene: TRBJ2-7; clone size: -; D gene: TRBD1; CDR3 protein: CASSSGTGGIYEQYF; CDR3 DNA: TGTGCCAGCAGCTCAGGGACAGGGGGCATCTACGAGCAGTACTTC
V gene: TRBV4-3; J gene: TRBJ2-3; clone size: -; D gene: -; CDR3 protein: CASSQDRGAFTQYF; CDR3 DNA: TGCGCCAGCAGCCAAGACCGTGGGGCCTTTACGCAGTATTTT
V gene: TRBV19; J gene: TRBJ2-5; clone size: -; D gene: -; CDR3 protein: CASSIDGQTQETQYF; CDR3 DNA: TGTGCCAGTAGTATAGATGGACAGACCCAAGAGACCCAGTACTTC
V gene: TRBV5-4; J gene: TRBJ2-5; clone size: -; D gene: TRBD1; CDR3 protein: CASSLQGAATQYF; CDR3 DNA: TGTGCCAGCAGCTTACAGGGGGCGGCGACCCAGTACTTC
V gene: TRBV9; J gene: TRBJ2-1; clone size: -; D gene: TRBD2; CDR3 protein: CASSVGSPSGTDEQFF; CDR3 DNA: TGTGCCAGCAGCGTAGGTTCGCCTAGCGGGACGGATGAGCAGTTCTTC
V gene: TRBV11-3; J gene: TRBJ2-7; clone size: -; D gene: TRBD1; CDR3 protein: CASSSGQGWDEQYF; CDR3 DNA: TGTGCCAGCAGCTCCGGACAGGGGTGGGACGAGCAGTACTTC
V gene: TRBV24-1; J gene: TRBJ1-3; clone size: -; D gene: TRBD1; CDR3 protein: CATSDRTGAGNTIYF; CDR3 DNA: TGTGCCACCAGTGATCGGACAGGGGCTGGAAACACCATATATTTT
V gene: TRBV27; J gene: TRBJ1-5; clone size: -; D gene: -; CDR3 protein: CASSMTWNQPQHF; CDR3 DNA: TGTGCCAGCAGTATGACATGGAATCAGCCCCAGCATTTT
V gene: TRBV5-4; J gene: TRBJ2-5; clone size: -; D gene: TRBD2; CDR3 protein: CASSRWASGRRDETQYF; CDR3 DNA: TGTGCCAGCAGCCGATGGGCTAGCGGGCGTCGTGACGAGACCCAGTACTTC
V gene: TRBV28; J gene: TRBJ1-2; clone size: few; D gene: -; CDR3 protein: CASRSRGANYGYTF; CDR3 DNA: TGTGCCAGCAGAAGTAGGGGCGCTAACTATGGCTACACCTTC
V gene: TRBV6-5; J gene: TRBJ1-5; clone size: -; D gene: -; CDR3 protein: CASVSGSEAQPQHF; CDR3 DNA: TGTGCCAGCGTATCAGGGAGTGAGGCTCAGCCCCAGCATTTT
V gene: TRBV5-6; J gene: TRBJ2-3; clone size: -; D gene: TRBD2; CDR3 protein: CASSLVGGGATDTQYF; CDR3 DNA: TGTGCCAGCAGCTTGGTTGGGGGAGGGGCTACAGATACGCAGTATTTT
V gene: TRBV18; J gene: TRBJ2-7; clone size: once; D gene: -; CDR3 protein: CASSPGTVTYEQYF; CDR3 DNA: TGTGCCAGCTCACCAGGGACGGTGACCTACGAGCAGTACTTC
V gene: TRBV18; J gene: TRBJ2-2; clone size: -; D gene: -; CDR3 protein: CASSPQGNTGELFF; CDR3 DNA: TGTGCCAGCTCACCACAGGGGAACACCGGGGAGCTGTTTTTT